The 24 T cell receptor beta chains in this list originate from one sample, sequenced in a study of CDR3 diversity in severe acne. One entry per CDR3 protein, called by TCRdb with MiXCR from the PCR reads. The sample carries tens of thousands of distinct CDR3 sequences, 45% to 50% recorded once. Sequencing used blood. Every receptor here comes from a male donor with severe acne vulgaris.

The chain couples TRBV7-9 to TRBJ1-1; D remains unclear. The CDR3 length is 12 residues. Trimming took 1 base from V and 3 from J, leaving 3 bases between them. CDR1 and CDR2 from the germline V gene are SEHNR and FQNEAQ (reference sequence). DNA of the CDR3: TGTGCCAGCAGCTTAGAGGACACTGAAGCTTTCTTT. The encoded protein is CASSLEDTEAFF.

This clonotype has a count of ten or more. V is TRBV2 and J is TRBJ2-6; a possible D gene is TRBD1 (7 bases). Per germline, CDR1 SNHLY and CDR2 FYNNEI. V was shortened by 8 bases and J by 0 bases, with 20 bases between the two germline ends. The CDR3 runs 18 residues. DNA for the CDR3: TGTGCCAGCCTTGGGCGGGACAGACTAAACTCTGGGGCCAACGTCCTGACTTTC. Translating gives CASLGRDRLNSGANVLTF.

This clonotype appeared a few times. V usage is TRBV7-3 and J usage is TRBJ1-1; possibly TRBD1 for D (6 bases). Germline V gives CDR1 SGHTA, CDR2 FQGTGA. Trimming cost V 0 bases and J 3 bases, with 8 bases left between them. The CDR3 has 14 amino acids. The CDR3 DNA reads as TGTGCCAGCAGCTTAACGTCAGGGGACACTGAAGCTTTCTTT. Protein sequence: CASSLTSGDTEAFF.

This clonotype occurred many times. This chain uses TRBV6-2 or TRBV6-3 with TRBJ2-7, with D perhaps matching TRBD1 or TRBD2 (5 bases each). Trimming left V 5 bases short and J 13 bases short, with 18 bases between. The CDR3 contains 12 residues. The V gene's germline CDR1 is MNHEY and CDR2 SVGEGT. The DNA of the CDR3 is TGTGCCAGCAGTGATAATCCGGGACGGCATTACTTC. It specifies CASSDNPGRHYF.

The sample holds a few counts of this clonotype. This may stem from a read error, because a much larger clone lies one nucleotide away. The rearrangement links TRBV20-1 to TRBJ2-7, with D perhaps matching TRBD1 (7 bases). The CDR3 totals 13 residues. Germline V gives CDR1 DFQATT, CDR2 SNEGSKA (reference sequence). CDR3 protein: CSVTQGTAYEQCF. The CDR3, as DNA: TGCAGTGTCACACAGGGGACTGCCTACGAGCAGTGCTTC.

This clonotype was seen once. The chain combines TRBV24-1 with TRBJ2-2; TRBD2 matches at 7 bases. The CDR3 consists of 17 residues. Germline trimming cut 5 bases from V and 1 base from J; bases unmatched to any gene: 9. Per germline, CDR1 KGHDR and CDR2 SFDVKD. The chain's CDR3 is CATSVNIAGQNTGELFF. CDR3 in DNA: TGTGCCACCAGTGTTAATATAGCGGGCCAGAACACCGGGGAGCTGTTTTTT.

This clonotype showed up many times. V is TRBV7-2 and J is TRBJ1-5; D unclear. CDR3 size: 16 residues. The V end lost 1 base, the J end lost 3 bases, and 13 bases lay between the germline ends. Germline V CDR1 and CDR2: SGHTA, FQGNSA. The CDR3 loop reads CASSLGFGPLNQPQHF. The CDR3, as DNA: TGTGCCAGCAGCTTAGGTTTCGGGCCGCTCAATCAGCCCCAGCATTTT.

This clonotype was observed at least ten times. The chain has TRBV5-5 and TRBJ2-1, with D hard to call. Germline CDR1 reads SGHKS; CDR2 reads YYEKEE (reference sequence). This CDR3 contains 12 residues. The V and J ends lost 0 bases and 10 bases respectively, with 8 bases between them. The CDR3 bases are TGTGCCAGCAGCTTGGAACAGCTAGAGCAGTTCTTC. Its translation: CASSLEQLEQFF.

This clonotype was recorded a few times. The chain is built from TRBV9 and TRBJ2-7; TRBD1 aligns across 11 bases. Germline V gene lookup returns CDR1 SGDLS and CDR2 YYNGEE. V was pared by 4 bases and J by 1 base, with 13 bases of the junction left unmatched. This CDR3 contains 18 residues. CDR3 coding DNA: TGTGCCAGCAGCCAAACCGGACAGGGGGCTGGTCGATCCTACGAGCAGTACTTC. Translated: CASSQTGQGAGRSYEQYF.

V gene TRBV11-2 combines with J gene TRBJ2-7, with D perhaps matching TRBD1 or TRBD2 (5 bases each). The CDR3 has 14 amino acids. Germline V gene data show CDR1 as SGHAT and CDR2 as FQNNGV. V was cut by 7 bases and J by 5 bases, with 18 bases left in between. The CDR3 sequence: CASTNNQRGHEQYF. CDR3 coding DNA: TGTGCCAGCACCAATAACCAGAGGGGTCACGAGCAGTACTTC.

V is TRBV10-3 and J is TRBJ2-3; the match to TRBD2 covers 10 bases. J lost 6 bases, V lost 6 bases, and 12 bases had no gene match. There are 16 residues in the CDR3. Germline lookup yields CDR1 ENHRY and CDR2 SYGVKD. CDR3 loop: CAISESGRDARDTQYF. The CDR3 nucleotides read TGTGCCATCAGCGAGAGCGGGAGGGACGCGAGGGATACGCAGTATTTT.

This clonotype has a count of ten or more. The rearrangement joins TRBV20-1 to TRBJ1-1; a possible D gene is TRBD1 (6 bases). This CDR3 has 15 residues. From germline, CDR1 is DFQATT and CDR2 SNEGSKA (reference sequence). V was shortened by 5 bases and J by 4 bases, with 20 bases between the two germline ends. CDR3 sequence (DNA): TGCAGTGCTCTGGCGGGGCCGCAGGGGCGCACTGAAGCTTTCTTT. As protein: CSALAGPQGRTEAFF.

The V gene is TRBV24-1, the J gene TRBJ2-7; 13 bases are shared with TRBD2. V was clipped by 0 bases and J by 5 bases; unmatched bases: 9. From germline, CDR1 is KGHDR and CDR2 SFDVKD. This CDR3 has 18 amino acids. CDR3 amino acids: CATSDLPGLAGSDHEQYF. The CDR3 DNA sequence: TGTGCCACCAGTGATTTGCCGGGACTAGCGGGGTCCGACCACGAGCAGTACTTC.

Regarding this clonotype: Compared with germline, one end of the junction differs, possibly owing to a read error. The rearrangement links TRBV5-1 to TRBJ2-7, with D unresolved. This CDR3 contains 14 residues. The germline CDR1 and CDR2 sequences are SGHRS and YFSETQ. This chain's CDR3 is CASSVGLWSYEQYF. The CDR3 nucleotides read TGTGCCAGCAGCGTAGGATTGTGGAGCTACGAGCAGTACTTC.

A word on this clonotype: A much larger clone lies one base from this, so it may be a read error. The V call is TRBV5-1, the J call TRBJ2-3; 9 bases agree with TRBD2. The ends lost 3 bases at V and 0 bases at J; junction bases unmatched: 8. The CDR3 covers 17 residues. Looked up from germline, CDR1 is SGHRS and CDR2 is YFSETQ. The CDR3 nucleotides are TGCGCCAGCAGCTCCGAGCAGCGGGAGGCTAGCACAGATACGCAGTATTTT. Translating gives CASSSEQREASTDTQYF.

In its sample, this clonotype was seen many times. This chain joins TRBV28 and TRBJ2-1; TRBD2 might be the D (6 bases). There are 16 residues in the CDR3. Germline V gene lookup returns CDR1 MDHEN and CDR2 SYDVKM. Trimming removed 5 bases from V and 0 bases from J, with 14 bases in between. CDR3 sequence: CASSAFSGDSYNEQFF. Written as DNA, the CDR3 is TGTGCCAGCAGTGCCTTTAGCGGAGACTCCTACAATGAGCAGTTCTTC.

This clonotype was counted once. The genes are TRBV10-3 and TRBJ1-6; no firm D call. The V and J ends lost 11 bases and 5 bases respectively, with 16 bases between them. Germline CDR1 reads ENHRY; CDR2 reads SYGVKD. This CDR3 is 14 amino acids long. CDR3 region: CASAADLDNSPLHF. In nucleotides, the CDR3 is TGTGCCTCCGCGGCCGACCTCGATAATTCACCCCTCCACTTT.

This rearrangement joins TRBV10-3 to TRBJ2-6; unclear D gene. The CDR3 has 17 residues. V was trimmed by 0 bases and J by 0 bases, leaving 9 bases between them. CDR1 is ENHRY, CDR2 SYGVKD, per germline. CDR3 sequence (DNA): TGTGCCATCAGTGAGTCGACACAGCCCTCTGGGGCCAACGTCCTGACTTTC. Protein sequence: CAISESTQPSGANVLTF.

This clonotype was picked up many times. The chain is built from TRBV6-1 and TRBJ2-7; D may be TRBD2 (5 bases). V gave up 0 bases and J gave up 7 bases, with 19 bases separating them. The CDR3 consists of 16 residues. Germline values: CDR1 MNHNS, CDR2 SASEGT. CDR3 nucleotides: TGTGCCAGCAGTGAAGCGCTCCTTCCCTCCCAGCGGGAGCAGTACTTC. Residues: CASSEALLPSQREQYF.

This clonotype is labeled as medium-sized. The chain has TRBV7-9 and TRBJ2-1; 9 nucleotides align to TRBD2. V gave up 3 bases and J gave up 7 bases; unmatched junction bases: 10. The V gene's germline CDR1 is SEHNR and CDR2 FQNEAQ (reference sequence). The CDR3 loop spans 16 amino acids. In DNA form, the CDR3 reads TGTGCCAGCAGCTTGGCCGGGGGCGGGAGGGTAAATGAGCAGTTCTTC. Translating gives CASSLAGGGRVNEQFF.

This clonotype was seen once. Here the CDR3 DNA reads TGTGCCTCTTCCAGTAAGGGGCAGGGAGGGGAGTATGGCTACACCTTC. Protein: CASSSKGQGGEYGYTF. The gene calls are TRBV7-9 and TRBJ1-2, with a tentative D call TRBD1 (5 bases). The CDR3 runs to 16 residues. The V end lost 11 bases, the J end lost 5 bases, and 27 bases lay between the germline ends. The V gene's germline CDR1 is SEHNR and CDR2 FQNEAQ (reference sequence).

CDR3 nucleotide sequence: TGTGCCACCAGTGATTGGGGAGGCGGAGAGACCCAGTACTTC. This encodes CATSDWGGGETQYF. V and J are TRBV24-1 and TRBJ2-5; TRBD2 is a possible D gene (6 bases). The V gene's germline CDR1 is KGHDR and CDR2 SFDVKD. The CDR3 spans 14 residues. The V end was cut by 2 bases, the J end by 4 bases, with 10 bases between.

This clonotype was seen at least ten times. This chain uses TRBV5-1 with TRBJ2-3; perhaps TRBD2 as D (5 bases). Trimming removed 0 bases at V and 0 bases at J, with 5 bases between. CDR1 and CDR2 (germline): SGHRS, YFSETQ. CDR3 size: 14 residues. CDR3 loop: CASSLGTSTDTQYF. The DNA for the CDR3 is TGCGCCAGCAGCTTGGGGACTAGCACAGATACGCAGTATTTT.

This clonotype appeared many times. The rearrangement uses TRBV5-8 and TRBJ2-3; D may be TRBD1 or TRBD2 (5 bases each). CDR1 and CDR2 from the germline V gene are SGHTS and YDEGEE. The CDR3 extends over 15 amino acids. V was trimmed by 0 bases and J by 1 base, leaving 9 bases between them. This CDR3 is CASSLGGSGTDTQYF. The CDR3 coding sequence is TGTGCCAGCAGCTTGGGGGGGTCGGGCACAGATACGCAGTATTTT.